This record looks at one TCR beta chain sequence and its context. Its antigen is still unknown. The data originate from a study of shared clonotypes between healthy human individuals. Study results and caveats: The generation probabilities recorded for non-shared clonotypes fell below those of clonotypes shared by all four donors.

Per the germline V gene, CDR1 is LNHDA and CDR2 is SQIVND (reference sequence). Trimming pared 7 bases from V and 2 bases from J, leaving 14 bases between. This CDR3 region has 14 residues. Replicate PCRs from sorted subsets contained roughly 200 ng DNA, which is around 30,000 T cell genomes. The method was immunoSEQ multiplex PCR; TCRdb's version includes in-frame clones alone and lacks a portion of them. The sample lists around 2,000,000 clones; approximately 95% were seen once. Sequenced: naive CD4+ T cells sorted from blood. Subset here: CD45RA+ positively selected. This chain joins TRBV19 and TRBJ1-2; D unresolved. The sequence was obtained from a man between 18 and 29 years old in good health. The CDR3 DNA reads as TGTGCCAGTACTCTCCCGGCACCCAACTATGGCTACACCTTC. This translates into CASTLPAPNYGYTF.